This entry lists 30 T cell receptor beta chains sequenced from one sample in a study of T cells in women clearing cervical HPV infection. Assay: immunoSEQ multiplex PCR; the TCRdb copy retains only in-frame clones and omits some. In total, the table holds 44,000 or so clones. Sequenced input: blood buffy coat. These receptor sequences come from a woman between 18 and 69 years old with a cervical HPV16 infection that either progressed to CIN3+ or cleared (not recorded which).

Remarks on this clone: The CDR3 is cut off 3 residues early in the read; its end comes from the germline J gene. J is TRBJ2-2 and V is TRBV5-1; 10 bases match TRBD2. The germline gives CDR1 SGHRS, CDR2 YFSETQ. Trimming removed 1 base from V and 0 bases from J; junction bases left unmatched: 12. The CDR3 totals 20 residues. The part of the CDR3 DNA that was read is TGCGCCAGCAGCTTGTATCCTAGCGGGGGCCCACGCGCGAACACCGGGGAG. This sequence encodes CASSLYPSGGPRANTGE. The complete CDR3 protein is CASSLYPSGGPRANTGELFF.

Remarks on this clone: The sequence runs out 3 residues before the end of the CDR3; the remainder is reconstructed from the germline J gene. The genes are TRBV2 and TRBJ2-2; 7 bases line up with TRBD1. Trimming at V came to 8 bases and at J to 8 bases, leaving 8 bases not matched to a gene. Germline values: CDR1 SNHLY, CDR2 FYNNEI. The CDR3 is 13 amino acids. CDR3 residues: CASVYDRVGELFF. The CDR3 bases that were read are TGTGCCAGCGTCTACGACAGGGTGGGGGAG.

A remark on this clone: The read is 3 residues too short to cover the CDR3 end, so that end is filled in from the germline J gene. The rearrangement links TRBV19 to TRBJ1-2; D gene ambiguous. Germline CDR1 is LNHDA and CDR2 is SQIVND (reference sequence). The length of the CDR3 is 14 residues. The CDR3 here is CASSSSRGDGDYTF. The covered CDR3 bases are TGTGCCAGTAGTAGTTCTCGAGGTGATGGTGAC.

On this clone itself: The observed sequence ends 3 residues before the CDR3 terminus, with the missing tail filled in from the germline J gene. The V gene is TRBV7-6, the J gene TRBJ2-7; 8 nucleotides line up with TRBD2. Germline trimming cut 5 bases from V and 5 bases from J; bases unmatched to any gene: 14. This CDR3 comprises 16 residues. The germline gives CDR1 SGHVS, CDR2 FNYEAQ. The CDR3 bases that were read are TGTGCCAGCAGCCGGCGGGGAGGAGCGGGGGTCCACGAG. It yields the protein CASSRRGGAGVHE. The full CDR3 protein is CASSRRGGAGVHEQYF.

The CDR3 sequence: CASSPRTSGRTGELFF. The sequenced part of the CDR3 DNA is TGTGCCAGCTCACCACGTACTAGCGGTCGTACCGGGGAG. The chain couples TRBV18 to TRBJ2-2; TRBD2 aligns across 8 bases. The observed sequence ends 3 residues before the CDR3 terminus, with the missing tail filled in from the germline J gene. Germline values: CDR1 KGHSH, CDR2 LQKENI. There are 16 residues in the CDR3. The ends lost 1 base at V and 5 bases at J; junction bases unmatched: 6.

Regarding this clone: The CDR3 is cut off 3 residues early in the read; its end comes from the germline J gene. The rearrangement links TRBV9 to TRBJ2-2; D is ambiguous. CDR1 is SGDLS, CDR2 YYNGEE, per germline. The CDR3 covers 13 residues. Trimming removed 4 bases at V and 4 bases at J, with 8 bases between. Partial CDR3 DNA: TGTGCCAGCAGCATATACGGCACCGGGGAG. As protein: CASSIYGTGE. The full CDR3 is CASSIYGTGELFF.

To note about this clone: The read is 3 residues too short to cover the CDR3 end, so that end is filled in from the germline J gene. The V gene is TRBV7-2, the J gene TRBJ2-5, with 7 bases aligning to TRBD2. Germline-derived CDR1 and CDR2 are SGHTA and FQGNSA. CDR3 size: 15 residues. V shed 0 bases, J shed 5 bases, and the junction held 6 bases outside the gene matches. The covered CDR3 bases are TGTGCCAGCAGCTTAGCGTCAGGGAGGGATGAGACC. It translates to CASSLASGRDET. The CDR3 in its entirety is CASSLASGRDETQYF.

As to this clone: Read data end 3 residues before the CDR3 end; the end is taken from the germline J gene. The rearrangement joins TRBV12-3 or TRBV12-4 to TRBJ1-2, with 11 bases that match TRBD1. The CDR3 totals 13 residues. The junction had 0 bases not matched to a gene; V was cut back by 3 bases and J by 6 bases. The sequenced CDR3 bases are TGTGCCAGCAGTTTGGACAGGGGGCATGGC. Translated: CASSLDRGHG. The whole CDR3 protein is CASSLDRGHGYTF.

The CDR3 protein is CASSPDRTNTGELFF. The sequenced part of the CDR3 DNA is TGTGCCAGCAGCCCCGACAGAACCAACACCGGGGAG. V usage is TRBV11-2 and J usage is TRBJ2-2; D may be TRBD1 (5 bases). The read ends 3 residues shy of where the CDR3 ends; the end is completed using the germline J gene. V gave up 5 bases and J gave up 2 bases, with 12 bases separating them. In germline, CDR1 is SGHAT, CDR2 FQNNGV. The CDR3 has 15 residues.

To note about this clone: The sequenced fragment ends 3 residues before the CDR3 boundary, so the rest is inferred from the germline J gene. This sequence joins TRBV20-1 and TRBJ2-3, with 9 bases aligning to TRBD1. CDR1 and CDR2 from the germline V gene are DFQATT and SNEGSKA (reference sequence). The trim removed 5 bases at V and 7 bases at J, leaving 10 bases unmatched. The CDR3 is 14 amino acids. CDR3 region: CSAGSRDRAYTQYF. The sequenced CDR3 bases are TGCAGTGCTGGATCCCGGGACAGGGCTTATACG.

As for this clone: With the read ending 3 residues before the CDR3 end, the germline J gene is used to fill in that end. This sequence joins TRBV7-2 and TRBJ2-3; D gene unclear. In germline, CDR1 is SGHTA, CDR2 FQGNSA. Trimming took off 4 bases at V and 2 bases at J, with 4 bases between the two ends. This CDR3 has 12 amino acids. The CDR3 here is CASSSYTDTQYF. Partial CDR3 DNA: TGTGCCAGCAGCTCCTACACAGATACG.

For this clone: The CDR3 end lies 3 residues beyond the end of the read and is filled in from the germline J gene. J is TRBJ1-5 and V is TRBV14; weak D call: TRBD1 (5 bases). The CDR3 is 13 residues long. CDR1 is SGHDN and CDR2 is FVKESK in the germline V gene. V dropped 4 bases and J dropped 7 bases, with 11 bases sitting between them. The CDR3 DNA, read in part, is TGTGCCAGCAGCCCCGGGGGGTTCCAGCCC. Translated: CASSPGGFQP. The full-length CDR3 reads as CASSPGGFQPQHF.

On this clone: The missing CDR3 end, 3 residues past where the read stops, is filled in from the germline J gene. This rearrangement joins TRBV5-1 to TRBJ2-3; possible D gene TRBD2, 6 bases. The ends were cut back, 2 bases at V and 0 bases at J, with 7 bases in the middle. The CDR3 spans 14 residues. Germline V gives CDR1 SGHRS, CDR2 YFSETQ. The CDR3 DNA, read in part, is TGCGCCAGCAGCTTTGGGGGGAGCACAGATACG. Protein sequence: CASSFGGSTDT. The full CDR3 sequence reads CASSFGGSTDTQYF. Looking up the rest from reference TRBV5-1 and TRBJ2-3 gives the full variable domain: KAGVTQTPRYLIKTRGQQVTLSCSPISGHRSVSWYQQTPGQGLQFLFEYFSETQRNKGNFPGRFSGRQFSNSRSEMNVSTLELGDSALYLCASSFGGSTDTQYFGPGTRLTVL.

Comments on this clone: The read is 3 residues too short to cover the CDR3 end, so that end is filled in from the germline J gene. This chain connects TRBV20-1 to TRBJ2-3; the D gene is possibly TRBD1 (5 bases). Germline-derived CDR1 and CDR2 are DFQATT and SNEGSKA (reference sequence). Trimming removed 5 bases at V and 7 bases at J, with 13 bases between. This CDR3 contains 12 residues. The CDR3 is CSASLQGHTQYF. The sequenced part of the CDR3 DNA is TGCAGTGCTTCCCTTCAGGGCCATACG.

With regard to this clone: The DNA ends 3 residues before the CDR3 does, and the rest of the CDR3 is filled in from the germline J gene. The J gene is TRBJ2-3, the V gene TRBV2; D may be TRBD1 (6 bases). There are 16 residues in the CDR3. The germline V gene encodes CDR1 SNHLY and CDR2 FYNNEI. The chain's CDR3 is CASRLYTTGLDQPQYF. The sequenced CDR3 bases are TGTGCCAGTCGCCTGTACACCACAGGGTTAGATCAGCCG.

About this clone: The read falls 3 residues short of the CDR3 end, and the missing part is taken from the germline J gene. This chain joins TRBV10-3 and TRBJ1-4; tentatively, D is TRBD1 (5 bases). Germline V CDR1 and CDR2: ENHRY, SYGVKD. CDR3 length: 12 residues. The DNA read from the CDR3 is TGTGCCATCAATGGAGGGGCCAACGTA. This gives the protein CAINGGANV. The CDR3 reads in full as CAINGGANVLFF.

Of note for this clone: The CDR3 extends 3 residues past the end of the read, so its final part is completed from the germline J gene. The chain employs TRBV7-9 and TRBJ2-1, with 9 bases lining up with TRBD2. After removal of 8 bases from V and 9 bases from J, the junction contained 14 bases not matched to a gene. This CDR3 has 15 residues. The germline V gene encodes CDR1 SEHNR and CDR2 FQNEAQ (reference sequence). The CDR3 DNA, read in part, is TGTGCCAGCCTTCCTACTGCGGGGGGGCGTAGTGAG. Translating it yields CASLPTAGGRSE. In full, the CDR3 reads CASLPTAGGRSEQFF.

About this clone: With the read ending 3 residues before the CDR3 end, the germline J gene is used to fill in that end. The chain carries TRBV10-1 and TRBJ2-7; 15 nucleotides agree with TRBD2. This CDR3 is 18 amino acids long. CDR1 is WNHNN, CDR2 SYGVQD, per germline (reference sequence). V shed 5 bases and J 3 bases; nucleotides not matched to a gene: 11. The CDR3 is CASSQGLAGGPQFYEQYF. Incomplete CDR3 DNA: TGCGCCAGCAGTCAGGGACTAGCGGGGGGCCCCCAATTCTACGAG.

To note about this clone: Sequencing ends 3 residues short of the CDR3 end; the germline J gene provides the rest. V usage is TRBV5-1 and J usage is TRBJ2-1, with 10 bases identical to TRBD2. After removal of 1 base from V and 7 bases from J, the junction contained 5 bases not matched to a gene. Germline CDR1 reads SGHRS; CDR2 reads YFSETQ. CDR3 length equals 15 residues. Partial CDR3 DNA: TGCGCCAGCAGCTTGACAGCGGGGGGGCAGAATGAG. Encoded protein: CASSLTAGGQNE. The full CDR3 sequence reads CASSLTAGGQNEQFF.

To note about this clone: With the read ending 3 residues before the CDR3 end, the germline J gene is used to fill in that end. The rearrangement joins TRBV28 to TRBJ2-4; a possible D gene is TRBD1 (5 bases). V lost 7 bases to trimming and J lost 7 bases, with 5 bases between them. The CDR3 spans 10 residues. Per the germline V gene, CDR1 is MDHEN and CDR2 is SYDVKM. The CDR3: CASKGNIQYF. The CDR3 DNA, read in part, is TGTGCCAGCAAGGGGAACATT.

The CDR3 loop reads CASSRHTDTQYF. The sequenced CDR3 bases are TGTGCCAGCAGCCGACACACAGATACG. The V call is TRBV7-2, the J call TRBJ2-3; D not certain. The read ends 3 residues early relative to the CDR3; the germline J gene fills the gap. Germline V gives CDR1 SGHTA, CDR2 FQGNSA. Trimming shortened V by 5 bases and J by 2 bases, and 5 bases separated the two germline ends. This CDR3 is built from 12 residues.

As to this clone: Coverage ceases 3 residues before the CDR3 finishes, and the germline J gene fills in the end. This chain connects TRBV18 to TRBJ1-1; D remains unclear. The CDR3 is 14 amino acids. Trimming took 6 bases from V and 1 from J, leaving 12 bases between them. From germline, CDR1 is KGHSH and CDR2 LQKENI. The sequenced part of the CDR3 DNA is TGTGCCAGCTCCTCAGCAGGTCAGAACACTGAA. Residues: CASSSAGQNTE. The entire CDR3 is CASSSAGQNTEAFF.

On this clone itself: The read ends 3 residues shy of where the CDR3 ends; the end is completed using the germline J gene. J is TRBJ2-2 and V is TRBV7-6; 10 nucleotides align to TRBD1. V lost 5 bases, J lost 4 bases, and 7 bases stayed unmatched. The CDR3 contains 16 residues. The germline CDR1 and CDR2 sequences are SGHVS and FNYEAQ. The DNA read from the CDR3 is TGTGCCAGCAGCCGGGCCGGGACAGGGGCCACCGGGGAG. It yields the protein CASSRAGTGATGE. The whole CDR3 sequence reads CASSRAGTGATGELFF.

As for this clone: The missing CDR3 end, 3 residues past where the read stops, is filled in from the germline J gene. V is TRBV6-1 and J is TRBJ2-3; TRBD2 agrees at 11 bases. The CDR3 covers 17 residues. The germline V gene encodes CDR1 MNHNS and CDR2 SASEGT. Trimming removed 1 base from V and 3 bases from J; junction bases left unmatched: 6. The CDR3 sequence is CASSEGPSGGTTDTQYF. CDR3 DNA, as far as it was read: TGTGCCAGCAGTGAAGGTCCTAGCGGGGGGACGACAGATACG.

For this clone: Coverage ceases 3 residues before the CDR3 finishes, and the germline J gene fills in the end. V gene TRBV19 combines with J gene TRBJ2-3; D unclear. The CDR3 runs to 16 residues. Germline assignment: CDR1 LNHDA and CDR2 SQIVND (reference sequence). This chain's CDR3 is CASSIDPYRVNQPQYF. The sequenced CDR3 bases are TGTGCCAGTAGTATAGATCCCTACCGGGTGAATCAGCCG.

A word on this clone: The read gets to within 3 residues of the CDR3 end, and the germline J gene fills in the rest. V and J are TRBV5-1 and TRBJ2-2; 7 nucleotides line up with TRBD1. CDR3 size: 15 residues. Germline lookup yields CDR1 SGHRS and CDR2 YFSETQ. This CDR3 reads CASSSVGGAGEKLFF. The CDR3 DNA, read in part, is TGCGCCAGCAGCTCGGTAGGGGGCGCAGGAGAAAAG.

As regards this clone: The read falls 3 residues short of the CDR3 end, and the missing part is taken from the germline J gene. V is TRBV10-2 and J is TRBJ1-4, with a possible D match to TRBD1 (5 bases). Per the germline V gene, CDR1 is WSHSY and CDR2 is SAAADI. The CDR3 runs to 11 residues. CDR3 residues: CASGASSPLFF. Incomplete CDR3 DNA: TGCGCCAGTGGGGCCAGCTCACCA.

The CDR3 sequence: CASSLDQSNSPLHF. CDR3 DNA, as far as it was read: TGTGCCAGCAGCTTGGATCAGTCCAATTCACCC. The chain is built from TRBV5-6 and TRBJ1-6; D unclear. The read ends 3 residues shy of where the CDR3 ends; the end is completed using the germline J gene. The CDR3 contains 14 residues. Germline assignment: CDR1 SGHDT and CDR2 YYEEEE. The V end was cut by 0 bases, the J end by 7 bases, with 8 bases between.

Comments on this clone: The read terminates 3 residues before the CDR3 end, so the remaining end is supplied by the germline J gene. The gene calls are TRBV5-6 and TRBJ1-1; a weak D match, TRBD1 (5 bases). The CDR3 consists of 14 residues. V was cut by 2 bases and J by 5 bases, with 13 bases left in between. Germline CDR1 reads SGHDT; CDR2 reads YYEEEE. The sequenced CDR3 bases are TGTGCCAGCAGCTTTGGGGGGTCGATTACTGAA. Amino acids: CASSFGGSITE. The whole CDR3 region reads CASSFGGSITEAFF.

For this clone: Sequencing ends 3 residues short of the CDR3 end; the germline J gene provides the rest. This rearrangement joins TRBV5-1 to TRBJ2-2; 13 bases align to TRBD2. The CDR3 totals 19 residues. CDR1 and CDR2 from the germline V gene are SGHRS and YFSETQ. With V trimmed by 7 bases and J by 0 bases, 12 bases remained unmatched. CDR3: CASAPTSGGALSNTGELFF. CDR3 bases read: TGCGCCAGCGCTCCCACTAGCGGGGGGGCGCTTTCGAACACCGGGGAG.